These 25 T cell receptor beta chains were sequenced from one sample in a study of T cell changes during pregnancy in multiple sclerosis. Using immunoSEQ multiplex PCR, the repertoire was profiled, and TCRdb retains in-frame clones only, with some absent. Seen here are approximately 65,000 clones, 85% to 95% observed once, and the top ten hold approximately 3%. Specimen: CD8+ T cells from peripheral blood mononuclear cells, collected in the third trimester of pregnancy. These receptors were collected from a female donor in good health, enrolled as a control in a pregnancy study.

The chain has TRBV23-1 and TRBJ2-1, with unresolved D. TRBV23-1 is assigned to the ORF class and has an uncertain function. V gave up 1 base and J gave up 8 bases, with 15 bases separating them. This CDR3 is built from 15 residues. The CDR3 region has the DNA TGCGCCAGCAGTCAATACGGAGTCCTTGCACATGAGCAGTTCTTC. Protein product: CASSQYGVLAHEQFF.

The CDR3 DNA is TGTGCCAGCAGCTCCCTCGCGACAGGGATTGAGCAGTTCTTC. Encoded protein: CASSSLATGIEQFF. The genes are TRBV13 and TRBJ2-1, with 7 bases fitting TRBD1. The ends lost 4 bases at V and 9 bases at J; junction bases unmatched: 9. The germline gives CDR1 PRHDT, CDR2 FYEKMQ (reference sequence). This CDR3 spans 14 amino acids.

The rearrangement joins TRBV4-3 to TRBJ1-5, with D possibly being TRBD1 (6 bases). Trimming removed 0 bases at V and 6 bases at J, with 18 bases between. CDR3 length: 17 amino acids. Germline V gene sequence: CDR1 LGHNA, CDR2 YSLEER. CDR3 sequence: CASSQEFTGGAAQPQHF. CDR3 bases: TGCGCCAGCAGCCAAGAGTTTACTGGGGGGGCTGCTCAGCCCCAGCATTTT.

The chain uses TRBV4-3 and TRBJ2-7, with D possibly being TRBD2 (6 bases). Germline-derived CDR1 and CDR2 are LGHNA and YSLEER. The V end lost 2 bases, the J end lost 6 bases, and 8 bases lay between the germline ends. This CDR3 contains 12 residues. Here the CDR3 reads CASSQQGGEQYF. CDR3 sequence (DNA): TGCGCCAGCAGCCAACAGGGAGGCGAGCAGTACTTC.

The chain couples TRBV18 to TRBJ2-1; possible D gene TRBD2, 7 bases. CDR3 size: 17 residues. Germline CDR1 reads KGHSH; CDR2 reads LQKENI. The ends were cut back, 1 base at V and 7 bases at J, with 20 bases in the middle. The CDR3 coding sequence is TGTGCCAGCTCACCACTGGAGACTAGCCGGGGGCGGAATGAGCAGTTCTTC. Protein: CASSPLETSRGRNEQFF.

J is TRBJ1-2 and V is TRBV4-3, with TRBD1 identical over 8 bases. CDR1 is LGHNA and CDR2 is YSLEER in the germline V gene. CDR3 length equals 16 residues. V shed 0 bases, J shed 3 bases, and the junction held 6 bases outside the gene matches. The CDR3 is CASSQESTGDDYGYTF. The CDR3 region has the DNA TGCGCCAGCAGCCAAGAATCGACAGGGGATGACTATGGCTACACCTTC.

V and J are TRBV7-9 and TRBJ2-7; 9 bases match TRBD1. The CDR3 is made up of 12 amino acids. In germline, CDR1 is SEHNR, CDR2 FQNEAQ (reference sequence). With 5 bases clipped from V and 11 bases from J, the junction kept 7 bases outside the gene matches. The CDR3 protein is CASSISGQGKYF. In DNA, the CDR3 is TGTGCCAGCAGCATATCTGGACAGGGGAAGTACTTC.

The sample holds one count of this clone. The rearrangement joins TRBV6-6 to TRBJ2-7; D is ambiguous. Looked up from germline, CDR1 is MNHNY and CDR2 is SVGAGI (reference sequence). The CDR3 sequence is 15 residues long. The V end was cut by 3 bases, the J end by 0 bases, with 12 bases between. The CDR3: CASSYPGAASYEQYF. CDR3 DNA sequence: TGTGCCAGCAGTTATCCCGGAGCAGCCTCCTACGAGCAGTACTTC.

Only one count was recorded for this clone. The V gene is TRBV27, the J gene TRBJ2-1; TRBD1 aligns across 12 bases. This CDR3 has 15 amino acids. Germline V gene sequence: CDR1 MNHEY, CDR2 SMNVEV (reference sequence). V trimming: 5 bases; J trimming: 7 bases; junction bases outside the gene matches: 6. The CDR3 loop reads CASSPGTGGKNEQFF. The CDR3 DNA reads as TGTGCCAGCAGTCCTGGGACAGGGGGCAAGAATGAGCAGTTCTTC.

In nucleotides, the CDR3 is TGTGCCAGCAGCTCGACAGGGAAAGCGGACACCATATATTTT. It is translated as CASSSTGKADTIYF. V usage is TRBV13 and J usage is TRBJ1-3, with TRBD1 identical over 7 bases. With 4 bases clipped from V and 8 bases from J, the junction kept 8 bases outside the gene matches. This CDR3 has 14 residues. Germline loops: CDR1 PRHDT, CDR2 FYEKMQ (reference sequence). Full variable domain (outside the CDR3, taken from reference TRBV13 and TRBJ1-3): AAGVIQSPRHLIKEKRETATLKCYPIPRHDTVYWYQQGPGQDPQFLISFYEKMQSDKGSIPDRFSAQQFSDYHSELNMSSLELGDSALYFCASSSTGKADTIYFGEGSWLTVV.

This clone was detected only a few times. This rearrangement joins TRBV7-9 to TRBJ2-1; possible D gene TRBD2, 5 bases. The germline CDR1 and CDR2 sequences are SEHNR and FQNEAQ (reference sequence). The CDR3 covers 9 residues. V was clipped by 11 bases and J by 8 bases, with 7 bases between them. The CDR3 bases are TGTGCCCAGGAGGATGAGCAGTTCTTC. Residues: CAQEDEQFF.

The chain is built from TRBV5-4 and TRBJ1-6; no definite D call. Trimming pared 3 bases from V and 10 bases from J, leaving 17 bases between. CDR1 and CDR2 from the germline V gene are SGHNT and YYREEE (reference sequence). The CDR3 sequence is 15 residues long. The CDR3 protein is CASSSVRGSGSPLHF. Here the CDR3 DNA reads TGTGCCAGCAGCTCAGTACGAGGGAGTGGATCACCCCTCCACTTT. Combining the CDR3 with reference TRBV5-4 and TRBJ1-6 gives the whole variable domain ETGVTQSPTHLIKTRGQQVTLRCSSQSGHNTVSWYQQALGQGPQFIFQYYREEENGRGNFPPRFSGLQFPNYSSELNVNALELDDSALYLCASSSVRGSGSPLHFGNGTRLTVT.

The chain links TRBV4-1 to TRBJ1-2; 7 nucleotides line up with TRBD1. The V segment lost 0 bases and the J segment 6 bases; nucleotides outside the gene matches: 7. Germline values: CDR1 MGHRA, CDR2 YSYEKL. CDR3 length: 15 amino acids. This CDR3 is CASSQEDRAVDGYTF. In nucleotides, the CDR3 is TGCGCCAGCAGCCAAGAAGACAGGGCTGTCGATGGCTACACCTTC.

V is TRBV7-9 and J is TRBJ1-2; D not resolved. The CDR3 has 16 amino acids. Germline-derived CDR1 and CDR2 are SEHNR and FQNEAQ (reference sequence). V was shortened by 3 bases and J by 3 bases, with 17 bases between the two germline ends. The CDR3 is CASSFIVQPEDYGYTF. In DNA form, the CDR3 reads TGTGCCAGCAGCTTCATTGTTCAGCCTGAGGACTATGGCTACACCTTC.

The chain carries TRBV5-4 and TRBJ1-4; D ambiguous. The CDR3 runs to 15 residues. The germline V and J ends were trimmed by 2 bases and 7 bases, with 15 bases remaining between them. The V gene's germline CDR1 is SGHNT and CDR2 YYREEE (reference sequence). The CDR3 loop reads CASSLKREVGEKLFF. In nucleotides, the CDR3 is TGTGCCAGCAGCTTAAAAAGGGAGGTTGGTGAAAAACTGTTTTTT.

The V and J genes are TRBV4-1 and TRBJ2-1, with 9 bases that match TRBD2. CDR3 length equals 15 residues. Looked up from germline, CDR1 is MGHRA and CDR2 is YSYEKL. J gave up 5 bases and V 3 bases, and 5 bases lay outside the gene matches. CDR3 loop: CASSQGSGGHNEQFF. As DNA, the CDR3 is TGCGCCAGCAGCCAGGGGAGCGGGGGGCACAATGAGCAGTTCTTC.

This chain connects TRBV6-1 to TRBJ2-7; 7 nucleotides align to TRBD1. The CDR3 is 11 amino acids. The V and J ends lost 6 bases and 6 bases, in that order; junction bases with no gene match: 2. Germline CDR1 is MNHNS and CDR2 is SASEGT. The CDR3 bases are TGTGCCAGCAGCGACAGGGTCGAGCAGTACTTC. Translating gives CASSDRVEQYF.

The chain is built from TRBV11-2 and TRBJ1-3, with D possibly being TRBD1 (6 bases). This CDR3 is built from 16 residues. Per germline, CDR1 SGHAT and CDR2 FQNNGV. Trimming stripped 4 bases from V and 2 bases from J, with 15 bases between. CDR3 sequence (DNA): TGTGCCAGCAGCTCGGGACACCAAACAACTGGAAACACCATATATTTT. Its protein is CASSSGHQTTGNTIYF.

V and J are TRBV5-4 and TRBJ2-5; TRBD1 matches 7 bases. The J call could be wrong; TRBJ2-7 is a better fit for the DNA end. Per the germline V gene, CDR1 is SGHNT and CDR2 is YYREEE (reference sequence). The CDR3 length is 14 residues. The CDR3 loop reads CASSSNRGRDEQYF. The CDR3 nucleotides are TGTGCCAGCAGCTCAAACAGGGGTAGGGACGAGCAGTACTTC.

The chain employs TRBV13 and TRBJ1-1, with 7 bases identical to TRBD1. V lost 2 bases to trimming and J lost 1 base; unmatched junction nucleotides: 7. Germline CDR1 and CDR2: PRHDT and FYEKMQ (reference sequence). The CDR3 runs to 16 residues. The CDR3 DNA is TGTGCCAGCAGCTTACAAACCAGGGGGAGGAACACTGAAGCTTTCTTT. Translating it yields CASSLQTRGRNTEAFF.

This clone was detected once. J is TRBJ2-7 and V is TRBV20-1, with 8 bases lining up with TRBD1. The germline V gene encodes CDR1 DFQATT and CDR2 SNEGSKA (reference sequence). CDR3 length: 11 amino acids. J lost 6 bases, V lost 6 bases, and 4 bases had no gene match. The CDR3 is CSASTGGEQYF. The CDR3 DNA follows: TGCAGTGCCTCTACAGGGGGCGAGCAGTACTTC.

The V call is TRBV7-2, the J call TRBJ1-1; possibly TRBD1 for D (6 bases). Germline values: CDR1 SGHTA, CDR2 FQGNSA. Trimming removed 3 bases from V and 0 bases from J, with 14 bases in between. The CDR3 consists of 16 residues. CDR3 region: CASSFGQSRLNTEAFF. The CDR3 nucleotides read TGTGCCAGCAGCTTCGGACAGTCCCGCTTGAACACTGAAGCTTTCTTT.

This clone appeared once. J is TRBJ2-1 and V is TRBV27, with TRBD2 matching over 13 bases. With 5 bases clipped from V and 6 bases from J, the junction kept 13 bases outside the gene matches. The CDR3 contains 18 residues. Germline-derived CDR1 and CDR2 are MNHEY and SMNVEV (reference sequence). The CDR3 is CASSIWGLAGNFGNEQFF. DNA for the CDR3: TGTGCCAGCAGTATATGGGGACTAGCGGGGAACTTCGGCAATGAGCAGTTCTTC.

The CDR3 reads CASSLGGGAFNDEQFF. The CDR3 DNA is TGTGCCAGCAGTTTAGGCGGGGGGGCCTTCAACGATGAGCAGTTCTTC. This chain uses TRBV27 with TRBJ2-1; 9 nucleotides line up with TRBD2. Germline CDR1 MNHEY, CDR2 SMNVEV (reference sequence). This CDR3 contains 16 residues. The J segment lost 8 bases and the V segment lost 2 bases, leaving 10 bases of the junction unmatched.

The CDR3 reads CASSDRGMNTEAFF. CDR3 nucleotide sequence: TGTGCCAGCAGTGATCGGGGGATGAACACTGAAGCTTTCTTT. V gene TRBV6-1 combines with J gene TRBJ1-1, with D maybe TRBD1 (5 bases). V was shortened by 3 bases and J by 0 bases, with 8 bases between the two germline ends. Germline loops: CDR1 MNHNS, CDR2 SASEGT. This CDR3 has 14 amino acids.